This T cell receptor beta chain was retrieved from a study of blood T cell repertoires in COVID-19. In the study overall: Both acute and convalescent COVID-19 samples were obtained from the United States, Italy and Spain. Sources were T cells, B-cell-depleted T cells, or PBMCs; the material itself was cDNA or gDNA.

The V gene's germline CDR1 is SGHKS and CDR2 YYEKEE (reference sequence). The CDR3 has 15 amino acids. V was cut by 1 base and J by 9 bases, with 17 bases left in between. Participant ages covered about 18 to 89 years across some 25 US areas. Original data processing: Cell counts per sample came from amplifying reference gene primers. The data were produced by immunoSEQ multiplex PCR, yet TCRdb's version contains in-frame clones alone and is incomplete. V and J calls and clone size follow that table, whereas D and trimming were derived from the DNA. Among some 250,000 clones listed, around 85% were seen once.

The source is a middle-aged woman with acute COVID-19. The sequencing sample was made of PBMCs or T cells enriched from blood (not recorded which). The chain is built from TRBV5-5 and TRBJ2-1; the D gene is possibly TRBD2 (5 bases). The CDR3: CASSLLAEVFIEQFF. The CDR3 region has the DNA TGTGCCAGCAGCTTGCTGGCGGAGGTCTTCATTGAGCAGTTCTTC.